This T cell receptor (beta chain) was observed in a study of shared clonotypes between healthy human individuals. Study-level findings and limits: Generally, naive subsets (rather than memory subsets) showed larger estimated richness. Deeper or shallower sequencing was expected to change how clonotypes are shared among donors. Non-shared clonotypes displayed generation probabilities falling below those of clonotypes present in all four donors.

Both subsets, CD45RA+ naive and CD45RA-negative memory, were split from the CD4+ cells. V was shortened by 4 bases and J by 4 bases, with 23 bases between the two germline ends. Germline V gene data show CDR1 as SGHRS and CDR2 as YFSETQ. This CDR3 has 17 residues. Repertoires were generated with immunoSEQ multiplex PCR, while TCRdb's copy carries only in-frame clones and drops some. Of 2,500,000 or so clones in the sample, under 95% were seen once. Comment on this clone: Its antigen remains unidentified.

This rearrangement joins TRBV5-1 to TRBJ1-2, with D perhaps matching TRBD1 (5 bases). The source material was naive CD4+ T cells from PBMCs. The subset here: CD45RA+ positively selected. This clonotype was obtained from a man between 18 and 35 years old in good health. Some clones in this sample may be carry-over from other donors' samples. Here the CDR3 reads CASSGNYRDYTPYGYTF. In DNA form, the CDR3 reads TGCGCCAGCAGCGGGAATTATAGGGACTACACCCCCTATGGCTACACCTTC.